Described below is a single TCR beta chain sequence and its context. Its antigen target is currently unknown. Base qualities are not provided; no much larger clone lies one nucleotide away. The data were obtained in a study of blood T cell repertoires in COVID-19 (dated by TCRdb to the early 2020s). A note on the overall study: Samples from collaborators originated in the United States, Italy and Spain and spanned both the acute and convalescent phases of COVID-19. The repertoires were made available in a free public database intended to serve as a resource for research on the immune response to SARS-CoV-2. Subjects who had been exposed to COVID-19, were actively infected with it, or had recovered from it provided the deeply sampled blood TCRbeta repertoires that made up the dataset. Where available, HLA class I and class II types were obtained from metadata supplied by the sample provider rather than from assay-based typing. The prospective study material was composed of cDNA or gDNA derived from T cells, B-cell-depleted T cells, or PBMCs. The samples were drawn from the first 160 participants of the ongoing ImmuneRACE study and from 950 to 1,500 subjects provided by 6 global collaborators. A de-identified subject ID, COVID-19 status, age in years and sex were almost always included in the sample metadata. Results the study describes overall, beyond this receptor: The quantity of clinical and demographic metadata differed by source and by participant and was supplied without curation.

V and J lose 4 bases and 4 bases, and a span of 13 bases separates them. CDR1 SGDLS and CDR2 YYNGEE are derived from the germline V gene. The CDR3 runs 14 residues from the cysteine to the phenylalanine. Only the CDR3 portion is preserved as DNA: 42 bases, with reading frame beginning at the first base. TCRbeta CDR3 regions were amplified from genomic DNA using the immunoSEQ Assay, a bias-controlled multiplex PCR. On the study's bioinformatics: The number of nucleated cells in each sample was estimated by amplification of reference gene primers within the assay. Sequence reads were collapsed and filtered to measure the absolute abundance of every unique TCRbeta CDR3 rearrangement. For each sample, productive Simpson clonality was calculated as the square root of Simpson's diversity index over productive rearrangements. TCRdb re-hosts the immuneACCESS table, in-frame sequences only. Its copies lack some clones; in the studies checked, an unresolved V gene accounts for under half of them, and the cause for the rest is not known. V, J and clone size reflect that table, while D and trimming were determined from the DNA. Counted in this sample were around 140,000 clones; more than 65% of them appeared once. Under 4.5% of the sample lies in the top ten.

Collaborating institutions collected whole blood in K2EDTA tubes following their own protocols. For TCRbeta analysis, collaborator samples were shipped as frozen whole blood, as isolated PBMCs, or as DNA extracted from either sample type. The chain joins TRBV9 to TRBJ2-3, with TRBD1 perhaps the D gene, on 5 matching bases. The clonotype comes from a woman aged 55-70 years with acute or convalescent COVID-19. Source material: peripheral blood. The DNA reads as follows: TGTGCCAGCAGCCCACAGGCACAAGCAGATACGCAGTATTTT. It codes for CASSPQAQADTQYF.